There are a few counts of the clone carrying this TCR beta chain. The CDR3 consists of 13 residues. The germline V gene encodes CDR1 MNHNY and CDR2 SVGAGI (reference sequence). V lost 7 bases to trimming and J lost 5 bases, with 11 bases between them. The data were obtained in a study of T-cell reconstitution after alpha-beta-depleted transplantation in children. Unique molecular identifiers were incorporated when the TCRbeta library was constructed. TCRdb reprocessed the PCR reads via MiXCR and lists one record per CDR3 protein. The table shows a few hundred thousand distinct CDR3 sequences, with roughly an eighth occurring only once.

The rearrangement links TRBV6-6 to TRBJ2-2; a possible D gene is TRBD2 (6 bases). The sequenced sample was PBMCs from the stem cell graft donor, obtained from the stem cell graft. The TCR sequence derives from a human donor who donated a stem cell graft to a child with combined immunodeficiency. The CDR3 bases are TGTGCCAGCACCGACCGGGGGACCGGGGAGCTGTTTTTT. Residues: CASTDRGTGELFF.